The sequence of this T cell receptor (beta chain) was determined in a study of CD8+CD57+ T cells in acquired aplastic anemia. Overall study context: Yields of DNA that came from sorted CD4+ and CD8+ cells averaged about 3 ug.

General study points: No significant patient-versus-control difference appeared in CD8+ Simpson's diversity.

The TCR beta profiling, which covered VDJ combination and CDR3 sequence, was carried out using genomic DNA as the template. A single record per CDR3 protein comes from TCRdb applying MiXCR to the reads. The repertoire has some 180,000 distinct CDR3 sequences, about 50% of them found once; the top ten carry 10% to 15%. Turning to this clonotype: Its specificity is not known.

The ends lost 0 bases at V and 5 bases at J; junction bases unmatched: 4. The germline V gene has CDR1 SGHRS and CDR2 YFSETQ. The CDR3 consists of 16 residues. Previously, flow cytometry had revealed CD8+CD57+ cell expansion in the patients chosen for sequencing. Material for sequencing was sorted CD4+, CD8+, or CD8+CD57+ T cells (not recorded which) from PBMCs. The genes are TRBV5-1 and TRBJ2-3, with 12 bases identical to TRBD2. The origin of this receptor is a human donor with aplastic anemia. The CDR3 loop reads CASSLASGLAGDTQYF. The CDR3 bases are TGCGCCAGCAGCTTGGCCTCGGGACTAGCGGGAGATACGCAGTATTTT.